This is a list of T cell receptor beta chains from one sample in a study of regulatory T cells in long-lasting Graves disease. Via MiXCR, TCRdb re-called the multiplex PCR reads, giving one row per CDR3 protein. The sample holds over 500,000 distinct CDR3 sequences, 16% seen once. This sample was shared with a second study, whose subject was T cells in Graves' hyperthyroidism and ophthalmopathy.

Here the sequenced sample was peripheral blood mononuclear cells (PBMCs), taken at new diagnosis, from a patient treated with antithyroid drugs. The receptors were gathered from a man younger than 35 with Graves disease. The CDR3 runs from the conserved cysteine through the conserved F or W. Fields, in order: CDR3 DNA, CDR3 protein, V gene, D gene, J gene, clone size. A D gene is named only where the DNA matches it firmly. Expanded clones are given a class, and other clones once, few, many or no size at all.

DNA: TGCAGTGCTAGCCCCCCGGTCGGGACAGGGTCCTACGAGCAGTACTTC
CDR3: CSASPPVGTGSYEQYF
V: TRBV20-1
D: TRBD1
J: TRBJ2-7
size: few

DNA: TGCGCCAGCAGCCGGGAGGGGACAGCGAACACTGAAGCTTTCTTT
CDR3: CASSREGTANTEAFF
V: TRBV5-1
D: TRBD1
J: TRBJ1-1
size: NA

DNA: TGTGCCATCAGTGGCCTACAAGATCAGCCCCAGCATTTT
CDR3: CAISGLQDQPQHF
V: TRBV10-3
D: NA
J: TRBJ1-5
size: NA

DNA: TGTGCCAGCAGTCACAGGGTTGGCGGCTACACCTTC
CDR3: CASSHRVGGYTF
V: TRBV11-2
D: NA
J: TRBJ1-2
size: NA

DNA: TGTGCCAGCAGCGTGACTAGCGGAGCTTACGAGCAGTACTTC
CDR3: CASSVTSGAYEQYF
V: TRBV9
D: TRBD2
J: TRBJ2-7
size: many

DNA: TGTGCCACCAGCAGAGGTATACTGACCGGCGGTAGCTCCTACGAGCAGTACTTC
CDR3: CATSRGILTGGSSYEQYF
V: TRBV15
D: NA
J: TRBJ2-7
size: few

DNA: TGTGCCGGCAGTTACTCAGGCAGGAACTTGAACACTGAAGCTTTCTTT
CDR3: CAGSYSGRNLNTEAFF
V: TRBV6-2/TRBV6-3
D: NA
J: TRBJ1-1
size: NA

DNA: TGCAGCGTTGATGGTCTCGGCTACGAGCAGTACTTC
CDR3: CSVDGLGYEQYF
V: TRBV29-1
D: NA
J: TRBJ2-7
size: few

DNA: TGTGCCACCAGTGACCCAGGGCGCGCCGGTACCGGGGAGCTGTTTTTT
CDR3: CATSDPGRAGTGELFF
V: TRBV24-1
D: NA
J: TRBJ2-2
size: many

DNA: TGCGCCAGCAGCCAAGATGGGTACGGGAGCTCCTACAATGAGCAGTTCTTC
CDR3: CASSQDGYGSSYNEQFF
V: TRBV4-1
D: NA
J: TRBJ2-1
size: NA